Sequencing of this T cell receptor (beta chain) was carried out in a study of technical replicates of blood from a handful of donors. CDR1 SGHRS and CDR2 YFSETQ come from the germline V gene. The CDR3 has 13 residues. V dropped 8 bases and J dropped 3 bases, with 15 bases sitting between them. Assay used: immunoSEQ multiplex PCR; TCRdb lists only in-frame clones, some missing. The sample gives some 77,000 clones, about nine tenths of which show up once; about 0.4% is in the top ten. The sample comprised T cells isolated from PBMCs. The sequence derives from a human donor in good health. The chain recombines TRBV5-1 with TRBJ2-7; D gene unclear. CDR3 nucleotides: TGCGCCAGTTTCTTCTTACCGGGCTACGAGCAGTACTTC. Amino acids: CASFFLPGYEQYF.